A selection of T cell receptor beta chains follows, all from one sample in a study of T cell responses to AZD1222 COVID-19 vaccine. The protocol was immunoSEQ multiplex PCR, while the TCRdb copy is restricted to in-frame clones and leaves out a portion. The sample shows 70,000 to 90,000 clones, around nine tenths of them seen only once. The source was peripheral blood, collected on day 0 of AZD1222 vaccination. The receptors here all came from an adult in good health. The CDR3 runs from the conserved cysteine through the conserved F or W. A D gene is named only where the DNA matches it firmly. Clone size is stated in some rows and not others, as once, few, many or a class when expanded.

CDR3 length: 14
clone size: NA
J gene: TRBJ2-7
V gene: TRBV7-9
D gene: NA
CDR3 protein: CASIPTGTNYEQYF
CDR3 DNA: TGTGCCAGCATCCCGACCGGGACAAACTACGAGCAGTACTTC

CDR3 length: 19
clone size: NA
J gene: TRBJ1-1
V gene: TRBV9
D gene: TRBD1
CDR3 protein: CASSVGPTHYRGANTEAFF
CDR3 DNA: TGTGCCAGCAGCGTAGGCCCTACCCATTACAGGGGCGCCAACACTGAAGCTTTCTTT

CDR3 length: 12
clone size: NA
J gene: TRBJ2-2
V gene: TRBV9
D gene: NA
CDR3 protein: CASSVGSGELFF
CDR3 DNA: TGTGCCAGCAGCGTAGGATCCGGGGAGCTGTTTTTT

CDR3 length: 14
clone size: NA
J gene: TRBJ1-3
V gene: TRBV11-2
D gene: NA
CDR3 protein: CASSLGGTGNTIYF
CDR3 DNA: TGTGCCAGCAGCCTAGGGGGTACAGGAAACACCATATATTTT

CDR3 length: 14
clone size: NA
J gene: TRBJ2-7
V gene: TRBV7-2
D gene: NA
CDR3 protein: CASSSFDIPYEQYF
CDR3 DNA: TGTGCCAGCAGCTCCTTCGACATCCCCTACGAGCAGTACTTC

CDR3 length: 13
clone size: NA
J gene: TRBJ1-2
V gene: TRBV9
D gene: NA
CDR3 protein: CASSGTANYGYTF
CDR3 DNA: TGTGCCAGCAGCGGGACAGCTAACTATGGCTACACCTTC

CDR3 length: 16
clone size: NA
J gene: TRBJ2-5
V gene: TRBV19
D gene: TRBD1
CDR3 protein: CASSNPRDRESETQYF
CDR3 DNA: TGTGCCAGTAGTAATCCACGGGACAGAGAATCGGAGACCCAGTACTTC

CDR3 length: 15
clone size: once
J gene: TRBJ1-6
V gene: TRBV12-5
D gene: NA
CDR3 protein: CASGLGTGPNSPLHF
CDR3 DNA: TGTGCTAGTGGTTTGGGGACGGGTCCTAATTCACCCCTCCACTTT

CDR3 length: 14
clone size: NA
J gene: TRBJ1-6
V gene: TRBV5-1
D gene: NA
CDR3 protein: CASRLTGTSSPLHF
CDR3 DNA: TGCGCCAGCAGACTCACAGGGACTTCTTCACCCCTCCACTTT

CDR3 length: 16
clone size: NA
J gene: TRBJ2-5
V gene: TRBV28
D gene: TRBD2
CDR3 protein: CASSPELAGDRETQYF
CDR3 DNA: TGTGCCAGCAGCCCAGAACTCGCGGGAGACCGGGAGACCCAGTACTTC

CDR3 length: 12
clone size: NA
J gene: TRBJ1-2
V gene: TRBV29-1
D gene: NA
CDR3 protein: CSVEEANYGYTF
CDR3 DNA: TGCAGCGTTGAGGAAGCTAACTATGGCTACACCTTC

CDR3 length: 15
clone size: NA
J gene: TRBJ2-1
V gene: TRBV6-5
D gene: NA
CDR3 protein: CASSSRHGQFNEQFF
CDR3 DNA: TGTGCCAGCAGTTCCCGACACGGTCAGTTTAATGAGCAGTTCTTC

CDR3 length: 18
clone size: few
J gene: TRBJ2-5
V gene: TRBV4-2
D gene: TRBD2
CDR3 protein: CASSQGGLAGPGKETQYF
CDR3 DNA: TGTGCCAGCAGCCAAGGTGGACTAGCGGGGCCGGGGAAAGAGACCCAGTACTTC

CDR3 length: 13
clone size: NA
J gene: TRBJ2-7
V gene: TRBV27
D gene: TRBD1
CDR3 protein: CASSIQGSGQQYF
CDR3 DNA: TGTGCCAGCAGTATACAGGGGTCGGGGCAGCAGTACTTC

CDR3 length: 15
clone size: NA
J gene: TRBJ2-5
V gene: TRBV6-5
D gene: TRBD1
CDR3 protein: CASSPGQGAEETQYF
CDR3 DNA: TGTGCCAGCAGTCCGGGACAGGGGGCCGAAGAGACCCAGTACTTC

CDR3 length: 17
clone size: NA
J gene: TRBJ2-7
V gene: TRBV11-2
D gene: TRBD1
CDR3 protein: CASSFRTGQGVTYEQYF
CDR3 DNA: TGTGCCAGCAGCTTTAGAACGGGACAGGGGGTAACCTACGAGCAGTACTTC

CDR3 length: 12
clone size: NA
J gene: TRBJ1-4
V gene: TRBV10-3
D gene: NA
CDR3 protein: CAISESREKLFF
CDR3 DNA: TGTGCCATCAGTGAGTCGAGGGAAAAACTGTTTTTT

CDR3 length: 13
clone size: NA
J gene: TRBJ1-1
V gene: TRBV2
D gene: NA
CDR3 protein: CASSEVGGTEAFF
CDR3 DNA: TGTGCCAGCAGTGAAGTGGGGGGGACTGAAGCTTTCTTT